This TCR beta chain was identified during a study of T cells in Graves' hyperthyroidism and ophthalmopathy. This clonotype was found many times. TCR beta CDR3 regions were amplified from RNA. HTBI primers were used for first-round RT-PCR of the TCR CDR3. TCRdb fed the multiplex PCR reads into MiXCR, producing one record per CDR3 protein. The data hold about 400,000 distinct CDR3 sequences, with about 14% observed a single time. The receptor's source is a woman aged 25 to 39 with Graves' ophthalmopathy. The sample comprised blood.

The CDR3 sequence: CAWSPGGNQPQHF. The CDR3 DNA reads TGTGCCTGGAGCCCAGGGGGCAATCAGCCCCAGCATTTT. The chain has TRBV30 and TRBJ1-5; tentative D call: TRBD1 (6 bases). Germline-derived CDR1 and CDR2 are GTSNPN and SVGIG (reference sequence). V lost 3 bases to trimming and J lost 2 bases, with 8 bases between them. The CDR3 consists of 13 residues.